The 18 T cell receptor beta chains presented below share a single source sample, sequenced in a study of cytomegalovirus exposure and HLA in healthy donors. TCRdb's copy holds only in-frame clones and misses some; the assay was immunoSEQ multiplex PCR. Altogether 200,000 or so clones are present, approximately 80% being singletons, with the ten largest covering under 15%. Sequenced input: PBMCs. All receptors come from a woman in her twenties or thirties in good health and CMV-seropositive.

The chain employs TRBV29-1 and TRBJ2-5, with TRBD1 matching over 11 bases. This CDR3 contains 16 residues. Losses at the gene ends were 4 bases for V and 5 bases for J; bases not matched to a gene: 12. The germline CDR1 and CDR2 sequences are SQVTM and ANQGSEA. The CDR3 DNA reads TGCAGCGTTGCCACCGGGACAGGGGGATTTGGGGAGACCCAGTACTTC. This sequence encodes CSVATGTGGFGETQYF.

The chain carries TRBV28 and TRBJ2-7; maybe TRBD2 (5 bases). Germline CDR1 MDHEN, CDR2 SYDVKM. V was trimmed by 3 bases and J by 0 bases, leaving 12 bases between them. This CDR3 contains 15 residues. The CDR3 nucleotides read TGTGCCAGCAGTTTTTCGCCGGGGAGCTCCTACGAGCAGTACTTC. As protein: CASSFSPGSSYEQYF.

This clone was found a few times. This rearrangement joins TRBV29-1 to TRBJ2-7; 7 positions match TRBD2. The CDR3 sequence is 12 residues long. Germline CDR1 SQVTM, CDR2 ANQGSEA. V shed 6 bases, J shed 3 bases, and the junction held 5 bases outside the gene matches. CDR3 loop: CSVKGGNYEQYF. For the CDR3, the DNA is TGCAGCGTGAAGGGAGGGAACTACGAGCAGTACTTC.

V is TRBV14 and J is TRBJ2-1, with 16 bases aligning to TRBD2. V dropped 4 bases and J dropped 2; count of bases not matched to a gene: 2. CDR3 size: 17 residues. CDR1 is SGHDN, CDR2 FVKESK, per germline. CDR3 DNA: TGTGCCAGCAGCCTGGGACTAGCGGGAGGGCCCTACAATGAGCAGTTCTTC. Translation gives CASSLGLAGGPYNEQFF.

The V call is TRBV2, the J call TRBJ1-1; a weak D match, TRBD1 (6 bases). Germline loops: CDR1 SNHLY, CDR2 FYNNEI. Deletions cut 6 bases from V and 4 bases from J, with 15 bases between. The CDR3 consists of 14 residues. The CDR3 DNA reads TGTGCCAGCAGAGAGAGGGGGGGGGCCACTGAAGCTTTCTTT. Amino acids: CASRERGGATEAFF.

The chain carries TRBV6-5 and TRBJ1-3; possible D gene TRBD1, 6 bases. V was trimmed by 4 bases and J by 4 bases, leaving 14 bases between them. Germline values: CDR1 MNHEY, CDR2 SVGAGI. The CDR3 consists of 15 residues. CDR3 amino acids: CASSSPGDTGNTIYF. DNA for the CDR3: TGTGCCAGCAGTTCCCCAGGGGATACCGGAAACACCATATATTTT.

This chain joins TRBV7-9 and TRBJ2-5; 15 nucleotides match TRBD2. Germline CDR1 and CDR2: SEHNR and FQNEAQ (reference sequence). CDR3 length: 17 residues. V trimming: 0 bases; J trimming: 4 bases; junction bases outside the gene matches: 3. This chain's CDR3 is CASSLARGLAGGETQYF. The CDR3 nucleotides read TGTGCCAGCAGCTTAGCCCGGGGACTAGCGGGAGGAGAGACCCAGTACTTC.

This clone was seen a handful of times. The chain couples TRBV28 to TRBJ1-5, with D possibly matching TRBD1 (6 bases). Germline CDR1 reads MDHEN; CDR2 reads SYDVKM. V lost 6 bases, J lost 6 bases, and 9 bases lay in between. CDR3 size: 12 residues. The CDR3 is CASRDSLQPQHF. The CDR3 coding sequence is TGTGCCAGCAGGGACAGTCTTCAGCCCCAGCATTTT.

This clone was counted once. This chain joins TRBV2 and TRBJ2-1; 7 nucleotides line up with TRBD1. Germline CDR1 and CDR2: SNHLY and FYNNEI. This CDR3 is built from 17 residues. The ends lost 6 bases at V and 7 bases at J; junction bases unmatched: 18. The CDR3 DNA is TGTGCCAGCAGACCCGGGACAGTGGATAGGGGTGGGAATGAGCAGTTCTTC. Protein sequence: CASRPGTVDRGGNEQFF.

This clone was detected a few times. The J gene is TRBJ1-2, the V gene TRBV25-1; D is unclear. V was shortened by 5 bases and J by 7 bases, with 8 bases between the two germline ends. This CDR3 has 11 amino acids. Germline CDR1 is MGHDK and CDR2 is SYGVNS. CDR3 protein: CASSNGLGYTF. Here the CDR3 DNA reads TGTGCCAGCAGTAACGGACTTGGCTACACCTTC.

The gene calls are TRBV4-1 and TRBJ1-2; 9 positions match TRBD1. The CDR3 runs to 18 residues. Germline lookup yields CDR1 MGHRA and CDR2 YSYEKL. V shed 4 bases and J 5 bases; nucleotides not matched to a gene: 17. The CDR3 sequence is CASSPGTGYFTGQYGYTF. The CDR3 bases are TGCGCCAGCAGCCCGGGGACAGGGTATTTTACAGGCCAGTATGGCTACACCTTC.

CDR3 sequence: CASSLPSGISYEQYF. The CDR3 coding sequence is TGTGCCAGCAGCTTACCTAGCGGGATATCCTACGAGCAGTACTTC. J is TRBJ2-7 and V is TRBV5-8; 9 nucleotides line up with TRBD2. The CDR3 is 15 amino acids. Per germline, CDR1 SGHTS and CDR2 YDEGEE. V lost 2 bases and J lost 1; bases outside the gene matches: 4.

The chain has TRBV2 and TRBJ2-2; possibly TRBD2 for D (5 bases). Germline V gives CDR1 SNHLY, CDR2 FYNNEI. CDR3 length equals 14 residues. Trimming stripped 7 bases from V and 7 bases from J, with 16 bases between. The chain's CDR3 is CASKGDLAIGELFF. The CDR3 bases are TGTGCCAGCAAGGGTGATTTAGCGATCGGGGAGCTGTTTTTT.

The gene calls are TRBV29-1 and TRBJ2-1; 7 positions match TRBD1. This CDR3 region has 16 residues. J lost 3 bases, V lost 4 bases, and 12 bases had no gene match. Germline lookup yields CDR1 SQVTM and CDR2 ANQGSEA. This CDR3 is CSVVVLQGGVYNEQFF. The DNA of the CDR3 is TGCAGCGTTGTCGTCCTTCAAGGGGGCGTCTACAATGAGCAGTTCTTC.

The chain uses TRBV30 and TRBJ1-3, with unresolved D. This CDR3 has 13 residues. Per the germline V gene, CDR1 is GTSNPN and CDR2 is SVGIG (reference sequence). V was pared by 2 bases and J by 7 bases, with 12 bases between. CDR3 coding DNA: TGTGCCTGGAGTAGCTCGGGTGGGAACACCATATATTTT. This translates into CAWSSSGGNTIYF.

This clone was observed a single time. The chain joins TRBV6-5 to TRBJ2-4; D is perhaps TRBD2 (5 bases). The ends were cut back, 6 bases at V and 1 base at J, with 10 bases in the middle. Germline values: CDR1 MNHEY, CDR2 SVGAGI. The CDR3 consists of 14 residues. The CDR3 sequence is CASRGPGAKNIQYF. As DNA, the CDR3 is TGTGCCAGCAGAGGGCCGGGGGCCAAAAACATTCAGTACTTC.

The chain carries TRBV2 and TRBJ1-4, with 7 bases aligning to TRBD1. The trim removed 6 bases at V and 3 bases at J, leaving 7 bases unmatched. The germline V gene encodes CDR1 SNHLY and CDR2 FYNNEI. The CDR3 consists of 15 residues. Here the CDR3 reads CASRTGISANEKLFF. CDR3 DNA sequence: TGTGCCAGCAGGACAGGGATTTCGGCTAATGAAAAACTGTTTTTT.

The chain is built from TRBV5-1 and TRBJ2-1; 11 bases are shared with TRBD2. The CDR3 runs to 15 residues. V dropped 3 bases and J dropped 10; count of bases not matched to a gene: 9. Germline CDR1 SGHRS, CDR2 YFSETQ. CDR3 loop: CASSWTSGWQSEQFF. Written as DNA, the CDR3 is TGCGCCAGCAGCTGGACTAGCGGGTGGCAATCAGAGCAGTTCTTC.